The T cell receptor (beta chain) under discussion was sequenced for a study of CD8 T cells in Susac syndrome. RNA totalling about 0.45 to 1 ug underwent reverse transcription with random hexamers. TCRdb re-called the immunoSEQ multiplex PCR reads with MiXCR, one entry per CDR3 protein. The sample holds a few hundred thousand distinct CDR3 sequences, 95% seen once. CDR3 length equals 16 residues. Trimming removed 7 bases from V and 1 base from J, with 19 bases in between. Germline CDR1 is MNHEY and CDR2 is SVGEGT. This sequence joins TRBV6-2 or TRBV6-3 and TRBJ1-1; possible D gene TRBD1, 6 bases. The specimen was CD4+ T cells from PBMCs. This clonotype originated in a human donor with multiple sclerosis. The CDR3 loop reads CASIFGDTRPNTEAFF. For the CDR3, the DNA is TGTGCCAGCATTTTTGGGGACACCCGACCGAACACTGAAGCTTTCTTT.